A single sample gave rise to the 23 T cell receptor beta chains below, sequenced in a study of Graves' ophthalmopathy and Graves' hyperthyroidism. The study amplified TCR beta CDR3 regions using RNA transcripts. HTBI primers were used in a first-round RT-PCR, which preceded a second-round multiplex PCR. TCRdb re-derived calls from the multiplex PCR reads in MiXCR, one entry per CDR3 protein. Among a few hundred thousand distinct CDR3 sequences listed, roughly 15% were seen once. The sequencing sample was made of peripheral blood. These receptors were taken from an adult woman with stable Graves' hyperthyroidism.

In this sample, this clonotype turned up many times. Here the CDR3 reads CASSPDRGNSPLHF. In DNA, the CDR3 is TGTGCCAGCAGCCCCGACAGGGGAAATTCACCCCTCCACTTT. J is TRBJ1-6 and V is TRBV5-5; 8 bases are a match to TRBD1. V lost 4 bases, J lost 7 bases, and 4 bases stayed unmatched. CDR1 SGHKS and CDR2 YYEKEE come from the germline V gene (reference sequence). The CDR3 contains 14 residues. The full variable domain, completed using reference TRBV5-5 and TRBJ1-6, is DAGVTQSPTHLIKTRGQQVTLRCSPISGHKSVSWYQQVLGQGPQFIFQYYEKEERGRGNFPDRFSARQFPNYSSELNVNALLLGDSALYLCASSPDRGNSPLHFGNGTRLTVT.

As for this clonotype: The final CDR3 position lacks the conserved phenylalanine or tryptophan, pointing to a likely read error. The DNA is omitted, as the CDR3 cannot be located on it reliably, and the CDR3 follows TCRdb's listing. The V and J genes are TRBV7-2 and TRBJ2-2. Germline CDR1 reads SGHTA; CDR2 reads FQGNSA. The CDR3 extends over 14 residues, inclusive of both ends. CDR3 amino acids: CASSLPLITGELCY.

The chain is built from TRBV3-1 and TRBJ1-2; tentatively, D is TRBD1 (5 bases). V gave up 3 bases and J gave up 8 bases, with 13 bases separating them. The CDR3 totals 13 residues. Per the germline V gene, CDR1 is LGHDT and CDR2 is YNNKEL (reference sequence). CDR3 in amino acids: CASSHREGRGYTF. The CDR3, as DNA: TGTGCCAGCAGCCACAGGGAGGGTAGAGGCTACACCTTC.

This clonotype has a count of ten or more. The chain links TRBV30 to TRBJ2-7; unclear D gene. The CDR3 extends over 12 amino acids. V was pared by 5 bases and J by 0 bases, with 8 bases between. In germline, CDR1 is GTSNPN, CDR2 SVGIG (reference sequence). The CDR3 sequence is CAWSFSSYEQYF. The CDR3 DNA follows: TGTGCCTGGTCATTCAGCTCCTACGAGCAGTACTTC.

The gene calls are TRBV28 and TRBJ2-5; 8 positions agree with TRBD1. Germline CDR1 reads MDHEN; CDR2 reads SYDVKM. J gave up 2 bases and V 5 bases, and 7 bases lay outside the gene matches. This CDR3 region has 15 residues. This chain's CDR3 is CASSQGQGTQETQYF. CDR3 DNA: TGTGCCAGCAGTCAAGGACAGGGTACGCAAGAGACCCAGTACTTC.

In this sample, this clonotype turned up many times. The rearrangement uses TRBV19 and TRBJ2-7; D may be TRBD1 or TRBD2 (5 bases each). Per germline, CDR1 LNHDA and CDR2 SQIVND (reference sequence). The CDR3 extends over 15 amino acids. V was shortened by 3 bases and J by 3 bases, with 15 bases between the two germline ends. For the CDR3, the DNA is TGTGCCAGTAGTATTGGGGGAGTGGGATTCTACGAGCAGTACTTC. Its translation: CASSIGGVGFYEQYF.

This clonotype was observed many times. The chain links TRBV6-1 to TRBJ2-1; D possibly matches TRBD1 or TRBD2 (5 bases each). Trimming stripped 6 bases from V and 3 bases from J, with 15 bases between. Germline loops: CDR1 MNHNS, CDR2 SASEGT. The CDR3 is 15 amino acids. CDR3 in DNA: TGTGCCAGCAGCCCATCCGGGACCATCTACAATGAGCAGTTCTTC. Translated, it gives CASSPSGTIYNEQFF.

This clonotype appeared a few times. The rearrangement links TRBV28 to TRBJ2-7; D unresolved. This CDR3 region has 14 residues. V gave up 2 bases and J gave up 7 bases, with 15 bases separating them. Germline V gives CDR1 MDHEN, CDR2 SYDVKM. For the CDR3, the DNA is TGTGCCAGCAGTTTACCGACAAGGGTCTTAGAGCAGTACTTC. Protein: CASSLPTRVLEQYF.

This clonotype was seen many times. The chain joins TRBV7-2 to TRBJ2-7; D is possibly TRBD2 (6 bases). Per germline, CDR1 SGHTA and CDR2 FQGNSA. V shed 1 base and J shed 5 bases, with 15 bases lying between them. The CDR3 spans 15 residues. CDR3 region: CASSLGSGSSNEQYF. CDR3 bases: TGTGCCAGCAGCTTAGGGTCCGGGAGTAGCAACGAGCAGTACTTC.

This clonotype was found many times. This chain links TRBV2 with TRBJ2-7; the D is unclear. The CDR3 consists of 13 residues. The V and J ends lost 5 bases and 2 bases respectively, with 10 bases between them. Germline lookup yields CDR1 SNHLY and CDR2 FYNNEI. The CDR3 loop is CASSRPDAYEQYF. The CDR3 DNA sequence: TGTGCCAGCAGTCGTCCAGACGCCTACGAGCAGTACTTC.

This clonotype was counted ten times or more. The chain joins TRBV7-9 to TRBJ2-7, with D unclear. This CDR3 contains 13 residues. The germline V gene encodes CDR1 SEHNR and CDR2 FQNEAQ (reference sequence). V was cut by 2 bases and J by 5 bases, with 10 bases left in between. As DNA, the CDR3 is TGTGCCAGCAGCTTACCCTCGCAGGACGAGCAGTACTTC. Protein sequence: CASSLPSQDEQYF.

The chain recombines TRBV4-3 with TRBJ1-5; D ambiguous. CDR1 is LGHNA and CDR2 is YSLEER in the germline V gene. V shed 0 bases and J shed 6 bases, with 9 bases lying between them. The CDR3 contains 14 residues. Written as DNA, the CDR3 is TGCGCCAGCAGCCAAGAACCCGAGAGTCAGCCCCAGCATTTT. It codes for CASSQEPESQPQHF.

This chain uses TRBV2 with TRBJ2-2; 8 nucleotides line up with TRBD1. The V gene end was trimmed by 10 bases and the J gene end by 1 base; junction bases not matched to a gene: 8. Germline CDR1 reads SNHLY; CDR2 reads FYNNEI. This CDR3 has 15 amino acids. The CDR3 region is CATTSGQVNTGELFF. The CDR3 bases are TGTGCCACCACTTCGGGACAGGTGAACACCGGGGAGCTGTTTTTT.

Turning to this clonotype: This likely comes from a read error, as the CDR3 has no conserved phenylalanine or tryptophan at its end. The chain combines TRBV6-4 with TRBJ2-2, with D possibly being TRBD1 (5 bases). V lost 6 bases, J lost 7 bases, and 30 bases lay in between. The CDR3 consists of 19 residues. The germline CDR1 and CDR2 sequences are MRHNA and SNTAGT. CDR3 sequence reads: CASRGPTQYLGAVLGELFS. The DNA for the CDR3 is TGTGCCAGCAGGGGCCCCACCCAATACCTTGGGGCAGTTCTCGGGGAGCTGTTTTCT.

This clonotype was recorded many times. The V gene is TRBV12-5, the J gene TRBJ2-7; maybe TRBD2 (6 bases). With 3 bases removed from V and 0 bases from J, the gap between germline ends came to 15 bases. Germline V gene data show CDR1 as LGHNT and CDR2 as FRNRAP. The CDR3 loop spans 16 amino acids. The CDR3 DNA sequence: TGTGCTAGTGGTTTTGGGGGACTTCGAAGCTCCTACGAGCAGTACTTC. It codes for CASGFGGLRSSYEQYF.

This clonotype has a count of ten or more. The chain combines TRBV29-1 with TRBJ2-7; 8 nucleotides agree with TRBD1. CDR3 length: 14 residues. CDR1 SQVTM and CDR2 ANQGSEA come from the germline V gene. The trim removed 7 bases at V and 1 base at J, leaving 9 bases unmatched. The CDR3 sequence is CSASGQAGSYEQYF. The DNA of the CDR3 is TGCAGCGCCTCGGGACAGGCGGGGTCCTACGAGCAGTACTTC.

This clonotype occurred many times. The chain has TRBV6-1 and TRBJ2-7, with unresolved D. The germline gives CDR1 MNHNS, CDR2 SASEGT. The V and J ends lost 7 bases and 3 bases respectively, with 16 bases between them. The CDR3 sequence is 14 residues long. The CDR3: CASTPSGPGYEQYF. In DNA form, the CDR3 reads TGTGCCAGCACTCCCTCCGGGCCGGGCTACGAGCAGTACTTC.

This clonotype appeared a few times. The chain has TRBV12-3 or TRBV12-4 and TRBJ1-2, with 7 positions matching TRBD1. This CDR3 contains 13 residues. V shed 3 bases and J 6 bases; nucleotides not matched to a gene: 4. In DNA, the CDR3 is TGTGCCAGCAGTTTTGAGGGGGCAGATGGCTACACCTTC. This gives the protein CASSFEGADGYTF.

This clonotype appeared many times. The CDR3 DNA sequence: TGTGCCTGGTCGGCGGACGGATATGGCTACACCTTC. Its translation is CAWSADGYGYTF. The V and J genes are TRBV30 and TRBJ1-2; D not certain. Looked up from germline, CDR1 is GTSNPN and CDR2 is SVGIG (reference sequence). The CDR3 spans 12 residues. V was clipped by 5 bases and J by 5 bases, with 12 bases between them.

This clonotype was counted many times. This sequence joins TRBV28 and TRBJ1-2; 7 nucleotides align to TRBD1. Germline-derived CDR1 and CDR2 are MDHEN and SYDVKM. There are 13 residues in the CDR3. The trim removed 1 base at V and 7 bases at J, leaving 3 bases unmatched. The chain's CDR3 is CASSLLQGIGYTF. For the CDR3, the DNA is TGTGCCAGCAGTTTATTACAGGGGATTGGCTACACCTTC.

This clonotype was found many times. The chain employs TRBV20-1 and TRBJ1-2, with a possible D match to TRBD1 (5 bases). Germline assignment: CDR1 DFQATT and CDR2 SNEGSKA (reference sequence). V lost 0 bases and J 4 bases, leaving 12 bases between the germline ends. The CDR3 runs to 14 residues. CDR3 residues: CSARDLGGGYGYTF. CDR3 nucleotides: TGCAGTGCTAGAGATCTCGGGGGTGGCTATGGCTACACCTTC.

The genes are TRBV27 and TRBJ2-4; perhaps TRBD1 as D (7 bases). The germline V gene has CDR1 MNHEY and CDR2 SMNVEV (reference sequence). The CDR3 covers 16 residues. V was trimmed by 0 bases and J by 7 bases, leaving 16 bases between them. As DNA, the CDR3 is TGTGCCAGCAGTTTATCGCCAGGGGGGAGGCGGAACATTCAGTACTTC. Protein product: CASSLSPGGRRNIQYF.

This clonotype showed up just a few times. The V call is TRBV10-3, the J call TRBJ2-7, with 13 nucleotides matching TRBD2. V lost 10 bases, J lost 11 bases, and 8 bases stayed unmatched. Germline V gene lookup returns CDR1 ENHRY and CDR2 SYGVKD. This CDR3 has 12 residues. CDR3 loop: CATRTSGRSEYF. The CDR3 DNA reads TGTGCCACCCGGACTAGCGGGAGAAGCGAGTACTTC.